The 20 T cell receptor beta chains presented below share a single source sample, sequenced in a study of CD8 T cells in ankylosing spondylitis. Study conclusions and caveats: Eight highly homologous variants formed a TCR beta motif that appeared characteristic of ankylosing spondylitis blood.

No antigens are known for them. TCRdb re-analysed the 5' RACE reads in MiXCR, keeping a single row per CDR3 protein. The data contain about 220,000 distinct CDR3 sequences, about 6.7% of them seen just once; the ten biggest clones take up approximately 15%. Specimen: blood, either unsorted or a sorted T cell fraction (not recorded which). The receptor source for this set is a male donor with ankylosing spondylitis.

This chain links TRBV2 with TRBJ2-7; 11 nucleotides agree with TRBD1. CDR1 is SNHLY, CDR2 FYNNEI, per germline. CDR3 size: 15 residues. Trimming took 4 bases from V and 3 from J; bases not matched to a gene: 5. For the CDR3, the DNA is TGTGCCAGCAGTGGTGGGACAGGGGGTTACTACGAGCAGTACTTC. Translating it yields CASSGGTGGYYEQYF.

The CDR3 region has the DNA TGTGCCAGCAGCTTGGGGACAGGGATGAAAAACATTCAGTACTTC. Its translation is CASSLGTGMKNIQYF. The gene calls are TRBV7-9 and TRBJ2-4; 9 positions agree with TRBD1. This CDR3 has 15 amino acids. The germline V gene has CDR1 SEHNR and CDR2 FQNEAQ (reference sequence). V was pared by 3 bases and J by 4 bases, with 4 bases of the junction left unmatched.

This clonotype was counted only a few times. The chain combines TRBV24-1 with TRBJ2-1, with 9 positions matching TRBD2. V was clipped by 1 base and J by 6 bases; unmatched bases: 12. The germline CDR1 and CDR2 sequences are KGHDR and SFDVKD. The CDR3 has 18 amino acids. In DNA, the CDR3 is TGTGCCACCAGTGATTTCCAGGGGACTAGCCCATATTCCAATGAGCAGTTCTTC. Its translation is CATSDFQGTSPYSNEQFF.

This clonotype was counted many times. The chain carries TRBV20-1 and TRBJ1-6; the match to TRBD1 covers 9 bases. Germline-derived CDR1 and CDR2 are DFQATT and SNEGSKA (reference sequence). Trimming took 3 bases from V and 7 from J; bases not matched to a gene: 7. The CDR3 has 15 residues. In DNA form, the CDR3 reads TGCAGTGCTAGTACCCGACAGGGGGGGAATTCACCCCTCCACTTT. The encoded protein is CSASTRQGGNSPLHF.

This clonotype was seen more than once but under ten times. This sequence joins TRBV5-6 and TRBJ2-7; D may be TRBD2 (6 bases). V lost 0 bases and J lost 3, with 10 bases in between. This CDR3 comprises 14 residues. Germline V gene data show CDR1 as SGHDT and CDR2 as YYEEEE. DNA for the CDR3: TGTGCCAGCAGCTTGGGACTAGGGGACTACGAGCAGTACTTC. Its translation is CASSLGLGDYEQYF.

V usage is TRBV7-9 and J usage is TRBJ2-7; tentatively, D is TRBD2 (7 bases). V was clipped by 1 base and J by 1 base, with 14 bases between them. Per germline, CDR1 SEHNR and CDR2 FQNEAQ (reference sequence). CDR3 size: 16 residues. The CDR3 here is CASSLGSRGGSYEQYF. CDR3 nucleotide sequence: TGTGCCAGCAGCTTAGGGTCCAGGGGAGGGTCCTACGAGCAGTACTTC.

This clonotype was found many times. The chain employs TRBV7-9 and TRBJ2-1; TRBD2 aligns across 13 bases. CDR1 and CDR2 from the germline V gene are SEHNR and FQNEAQ (reference sequence). The CDR3 has 17 residues. V shed 4 bases, J shed 0 bases, and the junction held 3 bases outside the gene matches. CDR3 nucleotides: TGTGCCAGCAGCTCGGGACTAGCGGGACACTCCTACAATGAGCAGTTCTTC. Translated: CASSSGLAGHSYNEQFF.

In its sample, this clonotype was seen many times. The chain links TRBV4-1 to TRBJ1-2; 9 bases line up with TRBD1. The CDR3 totals 14 residues. The V gene end was trimmed by 3 bases and the J gene end by 8 bases; junction bases not matched to a gene: 7. From germline, CDR1 is MGHRA and CDR2 YSYEKL. DNA for the CDR3: TGCGCCAGCAGCCAGGACAGGGGTCCCAACGGCTACACCTTC. Its translation: CASSQDRGPNGYTF.

This clonotype was seen ten or more times. The chain recombines TRBV7-9 with TRBJ2-4; 8 bases align to TRBD1. The ends lost 5 bases at V and 4 bases at J; junction bases unmatched: 7. The CDR3 is made up of 15 amino acids. The germline CDR1 and CDR2 sequences are SEHNR and FQNEAQ (reference sequence). Here the CDR3 DNA reads TGTGCCAGCAGCGGCAGGGGGCGCGTGAAAAACATTCAGTACTTC. It encodes CASSGRGRVKNIQYF. The full variable domain, in which reference TRBV7-9 and TRBJ2-4 provide the parts outside the CDR3, is DTGVSQNPRHKITKRGQNVTFRCDPISEHNRLYWYRQTLGQGPEFLTYFQNEAQLEKSRLLSDRFSAERPKGSFSTLEIQRTEQGDSAMYLCASSGRGRVKNIQYFGAGTRLSVL.

Only a few counts were recorded for this clonotype. This chain uses TRBV28 with TRBJ2-5; 10 bases align to TRBD2. CDR3 length: 16 amino acids. V shed 5 bases and J 2 bases; nucleotides not matched to a gene: 8. Germline CDR1 MDHEN, CDR2 SYDVKM. CDR3 in DNA: TGTGCCAGCAGTCCACCCGGGACTAGCGTACAAGAGACCCAGTACTTC. Translated, it gives CASSPPGTSVQETQYF.

This clonotype has ten or more counts. The genes are TRBV7-9 and TRBJ2-3, with TRBD2 matching 10 bases. The CDR3 has 15 amino acids. The V segment lost 5 bases and the J segment 0 bases; nucleotides outside the gene matches: 2. The germline gives CDR1 SEHNR, CDR2 FQNEAQ (reference sequence). The CDR3 DNA is TGTGCCAGCAGCAAGACTAGCGGGAGCACAGATACGCAGTATTTT. Its translation: CASSKTSGSTDTQYF. Drawing the rest from reference TRBV7-9 and TRBJ2-3, the complete variable domain is DTGVSQNPRHKITKRGQNVTFRCDPISEHNRLYWYRQTLGQGPEFLTYFQNEAQLEKSRLLSDRFSAERPKGSFSTLEIQRTEQGDSAMYLCASSKTSGSTDTQYFGPGTRLTVL.

This clonotype was found a few times. The chain is built from TRBV7-9 and TRBJ1-4; 7 positions agree with TRBD1. The CDR3 has 16 residues. After removal of 5 bases from V and 3 bases from J, the junction contained 9 bases not matched to a gene. Germline V lookup: CDR1 SEHNR, CDR2 FQNEAQ (reference sequence). The CDR3 nucleotides read TGTGCCAGCAGCCTACGCCCAGGGGGACCTAATGAAAAACTGTTTTTT. This translates into CASSLRPGGPNEKLFF.

The sample holds many counts of this clonotype. This sequence joins TRBV10-3 and TRBJ2-1, with D possibly called TRBD1 or TRBD2 (6 bases each). The V end was cut by 11 bases, the J end by 2 bases, with 16 bases between. Germline lookup yields CDR1 ENHRY and CDR2 SYGVKD. This CDR3 spans 14 amino acids. CDR3 region: CAPRGRDTYNEQFF. The CDR3 nucleotides read TGTGCCCCCCGGGGGCGGGATACCTACAATGAGCAGTTCTTC.

This sequence joins TRBV5-1 and TRBJ2-7; TRBD1 matches at 9 bases. Germline-derived CDR1 and CDR2 are SGHRS and YFSETQ. Trimming took 1 base from V and 3 from J; bases not matched to a gene: 11. This CDR3 has 17 amino acids. As DNA, the CDR3 is TGCGCCAGCAGCTTGTCGGGACAGGGTTACCAGCGCTACGAGCAGTACTTC. Translating gives CASSLSGQGYQRYEQYF.

This clonotype was seen ten or more times. The genes are TRBV20-1 and TRBJ1-5, with D unresolved. CDR1 DFQATT and CDR2 SNEGSKA come from the germline V gene (reference sequence). Deletions cut 0 bases from V and 3 bases from J, with 15 bases between. The CDR3 totals 16 residues. The CDR3 DNA reads as TGCAGTGCTAGAGATGGGCAGTTTGAATACAATCAGCCCCAGCATTTT. The encoded protein is CSARDGQFEYNQPQHF.

Ten or more counts support this clonotype. The chain has TRBV5-1 and TRBJ1-1; D not certain. The CDR3 has 15 residues. The ends were cut back, 2 bases at V and 0 bases at J, with 11 bases in the middle. The germline CDR1 and CDR2 sequences are SGHRS and YFSETQ. The CDR3: CASSLQQIMNTEAFF. The CDR3 DNA reads TGCGCCAGCAGCTTACAACAGATCATGAACACTGAAGCTTTCTTT.

This clonotype was seen a handful of times. The gene calls are TRBV12-2 and TRBJ2-1. TRBV12-2 is labeled a pseudogene. This CDR3 region has 16 residues. The CDR3 is CASRLAAVKLIHSQFF. The CDR3 coding sequence is TGTGCAAGTCGCTTAGCGGCCGTGAAGCTTATACATTCGCAGTTCTTC.

This clonotype was seen repeatedly, ten times or more. The chain is built from TRBV28 and TRBJ1-2; D gene ambiguous. V dropped 1 base and J dropped 8 bases, with 23 bases sitting between them. This CDR3 is 17 amino acids long. In germline, CDR1 is MDHEN, CDR2 SYDVKM. CDR3 sequence (DNA): TGTGCCAGCAGTTTATTTGCGCAGATTCAGGTCTTGTCGGGCTACACCTTC. Translation: CASSLFAQIQVLSGYTF.

This sequence joins TRBV9 and TRBJ1-2; D gene ambiguous. Germline V lookup: CDR1 SGDLS, CDR2 YYNGEE. Trimming took 5 bases from V and 8 from J, leaving 25 bases between them. The CDR3 sequence is 16 residues long. CDR3 sequence reads: CASRGNMAAFSGGYTF. CDR3 bases: TGTGCCAGCAGGGGGAATATGGCGGCTTTTTCGGGCGGCTACACCTTC.

The rearrangement uses TRBV9 and TRBJ2-1; perhaps TRBD2 as D (6 bases). Germline loops: CDR1 SGDLS, CDR2 YYNGEE. The V end was cut by 4 bases, the J end by 5 bases, with 13 bases between. CDR3 length equals 14 residues. As DNA, the CDR3 is TGTGCCAGCAGCCCCCAGGGACTGAACAATGAGCAGTTCTTC. Its translation is CASSPQGLNNEQFF.